This T cell receptor (beta chain) is from a study of blood T cells in healthy people across ages. The CDR3 length is 16 residues. V lost 5 bases to trimming and J lost 2 bases; unmatched junction nucleotides: 8. The use of a sample-barcoded 5' primer and a J-beta primer mix characterized a second PCR of about 7 to 12 cycles. TCRdb reprocessed the 5' RACE reads with MiXCR, giving one entry per CDR3 protein. This table holds 700,000 to 950,000 distinct CDR3 sequences, 43% found once. About this clonotype: Since the CDR3 does not end with the conserved phenylalanine or tryptophan, this likely comes from a read error.

The receptor's source is a woman aged 55-75 years in good health. The sample was blood. This chain connects TRBV12-3 or TRBV12-4 to TRBJ2-3; 9 bases agree with TRBD2. CDR3 amino acids: CASSPRLAGTTDTQYS. CDR3 nucleotide sequence: TGTGCCAGCAGTCCCCGGCTAGCGGGGACCACAGATACGCAGTATTCT.